This T cell receptor (beta chain) came from a study of beta chain features in type 1 diabetes. The isolated RNA, all of it, was reverse transcribed, so expressed TCRB transcripts were what got sequenced. TCRdb keeps only in-frame clones here, not all; method: immunoSEQ multiplex PCR. The sample holds about 360,000 clones; 10% to 15% are singletons and the top ten take 0.017%. The CDR3 contains 14 residues. The germline V gene encodes CDR1 LNHDA and CDR2 SQIVND (reference sequence). Trimming at V came to 3 bases and at J to 4 bases, leaving 3 bases not matched to a gene. Findings and limits, study-wide: Sequencing the cDNA could make cells with high TCR expression show up more than they should. Diminished insertions and augmented deletions at VDJ junctions characterized type 1 diabetes patients. Patients with Type 1 diabetes showed moderately but significantly shorter TCRB CDR3s in all four CD4+ subsets.

The table lists this clone with a few counts. As yet, its antigen is unknown. Via the markers CD45RO/CCR7/CD25/CD127/CD95/CD27, stem cell-like memory, regulatory, central memory and naive CD4+ cells were sorted. The sequence was obtained from a young man in good health. The sample taken for sequencing was naive CD4+ T cells from blood. The gene calls are TRBV19 and TRBJ2-3; TRBD1 aligns across 8 bases. The CDR3 DNA reads TGTGCCAGTAGTATGAGACAGGGGCCAGATACGCAGTATTTT. Its protein product is CASSMRQGPDTQYF.